This TCR beta chain appears in the sequencing data of a study of early T cells in non-severe SARS-CoV-2 infection. Study information: Whole-blood bulk RNA, unsorted, was sequenced, and chains were unpaired.

Study findings and constraints: Using VDJdb, the matching emphasized anti-spike CD8 responses while missing private and CD4 specificities.

This clonotype was seen a few times. As yet, its antigen is unknown. A read error may account for a junction end that differs from germline. This CDR3 comprises 11 residues. Germline V gene lookup returns CDR1 MNHEY and CDR2 SVGEGT. Individual cDNA molecules received unique molecular identifiers during library preparation. One entry per CDR3 protein, called by TCRdb with MiXCR from the 5' RACE reads. The data show 40,000 to 45,000 distinct CDR3 sequences, about 6% seen once. This receptor was identified in an adult who was a healthcare worker with PCR-confirmed SARS-CoV-2 infection or an uninfected control (not recorded which). Specimen: whole blood, collected at baseline. This chain connects TRBV6-2 or TRBV6-3 to TRBJ1-2; D unclear. The CDR3 coding sequence is TGTGCCAGCAGTTCCGCAGGAGGCTACCACTTC. Protein product: CASSSAGGYHF.